Included here is one T cell receptor beta chain sequence, with context. The trim removed 1 base at V and 6 bases at J, leaving 5 bases unmatched. The CDR3 covers 14 residues. Germline assignment: CDR1 SGHTA and CDR2 FQGNSA. This entry comes from a study of T cells in Graves' hyperthyroidism and ophthalmopathy. Amplified TCR beta CDR3 regions derived from RNA transcripts. The TCR CDR3 was amplified in a first-round RT-PCR using the HTBI primer set. TCRdb reprocessed the multiplex PCR reads with MiXCR, giving one entry per CDR3 protein. The repertoire holds about 500,000 distinct CDR3 sequences, with around 43% as singletons.

The source of this sequence is an adult woman with Graves' disease, either hyperthyroidism or ophthalmopathy (not recorded which). The sequenced sample was peripheral blood or thyroid tissue (not recorded which). The chain employs TRBV7-2 and TRBJ2-7; 8 positions match TRBD1. The CDR3 DNA is TGTGCCAGCAGCTTAGATACAGGGGGAGGCGAGCAGTACTTC. This codes for CASSLDTGGGEQYF.